The T cell receptor beta chain under discussion was sequenced for a study of CD8 T cells in Susac syndrome. Study outcomes and limitations: The number of individuals included in the study's TCR sequencing and HLA analysis was acknowledged as relatively small.

The germline V gene has CDR1 SQVTM and CDR2 ANQGSEA. The CDR3 length is 18 residues. Trimming stripped 0 bases from V and 4 bases from J, with 24 bases between. The multiple sclerosis control group consisted of treatment-naive patients whose relapsing-remitting disease, which was either stable or active, fulfilled revised McDonald criteria. TEMRA cells were FACS-enriched, and CD8+ and CD4+ T cells were isolated negatively. Random hexamers primed reverse transcription of about 0.5 to 1 ug RNA. Each CDR3 protein is one row after TCRdb ran MiXCR on the immunoSEQ multiplex PCR reads. The sample has 250,000 to 300,000 distinct CDR3 sequences; about 91% are singletons. Regarding this clonotype: Antigen unknown.

The sequenced material came from CD8+ T cells from PBMCs. The receptor was isolated from a human donor with multiple sclerosis. V is TRBV29-1 and J is TRBJ1-2, with no clear D. The DNA for the CDR3 is TGCAGCGTTGAAGATGGCACCTCTCCCCGGGGATCGGGCTATGGCTACACCTTC. Its translation is CSVEDGTSPRGSGYGYTF.